Sequencing of this TCR beta chain was carried out in a study of blood T cells in healthy people across ages. There are 13 residues in the CDR3. CDR1 LGHNA and CDR2 YSLEER come from the germline V gene. Trimming removed 2 bases from V and 6 bases from J, with 11 bases in between. The use of a sample-barcoded 5' primer and a J-beta primer mix characterized a second PCR of roughly 7 to 11 cycles. Each CDR3 protein is one row after TCRdb ran MiXCR on the 5' RACE reads. The table lists 800,000 or so distinct CDR3 sequences, around 25% of them singletons. This clonotype was found a few times. The same data also went into a second study, on T cells of mothers and their children.

This chain uses TRBV4-3 with TRBJ2-7, with TRBD1 as a possible D gene (6 bases). The sequence derives from a boy aged 5-17 years in good health. The source material was blood. CDR3 amino acids: CASSQLTGREQYF. As DNA, the CDR3 is TGCGCCAGCAGCCAATTAACAGGGCGCGAGCAGTACTTC.